A single sample gave rise to the 2 T cell receptor beta chains below, sequenced in a study of cytomegalovirus exposure and HLA in healthy donors. The PCR used 60 Vbeta and 13 Jbeta primers. Assay: immunoSEQ multiplex PCR; the TCRdb copy retains only in-frame clones and omits some. Seen here are about 230,000 clones, under 90% observed once, and the top ten hold around 1.4%. Material: PBMCs. The receptors stem from a human donor in good health.

V gene TRBV7-2 combines with J gene TRBJ1-2; possibly TRBD1 for D (6 bases). V gave up 1 base and J gave up 6 bases, with 15 bases separating them. The germline V gene has CDR1 SGHTA and CDR2 FQGNSA. The CDR3 spans 15 residues. CDR3 in DNA: TGTGCCAGCAGCTTAGAGTCTGGACAGTTGCATGGCTACACCTTC. Translation gives CASSLESGQLHGYTF.

This chain uses TRBV4-3 with TRBJ2-2; TRBD1 agrees at 7 bases. V lost 3 bases and J lost 5; bases outside the gene matches: 21. Germline assignment: CDR1 LGHNA and CDR2 YSLEER. The CDR3 extends over 20 amino acids. The CDR3 loop reads CASSQRMGTPGTVTTGELFF. CDR3 sequence (DNA): TGCGCCAGCAGCCAGAGGATGGGAACCCCTGGGACAGTTACAACCGGGGAGCTGTTTTTT.